This paragraph covers one TCR beta chain sequence. V lost 2 bases to trimming and J lost 0 bases, with 11 bases between them. Germline lookup yields CDR1 WNHNN and CDR2 SYGVQD (reference sequence). The CDR3 is 16 residues long. Terminally differentiated effector memory CD45RA+ cells were excluded by CCR7 positive selection of CD45RO-negative cells. The data were obtained in a study of shared clonotypes between healthy human individuals. Profiled with immunoSEQ multiplex PCR; TCRdb holds only in-frame clones, not every one. The sample has around 1,900,000 clones; just under 95% are singletons. The specimen was naive CD8+ T cells from PBMCs. The gene calls are TRBV10-1 and TRBJ1-3; no reliable D call. This TCR was sampled from a young man in good health. Some clones in this sample may be carry-over from other donors' samples. The CDR3 protein is CASSESSGISGNTIYF. The CDR3 DNA is TGCGCCAGCAGTGAGAGTTCAGGAATCTCTGGAAACACCATATATTTT.